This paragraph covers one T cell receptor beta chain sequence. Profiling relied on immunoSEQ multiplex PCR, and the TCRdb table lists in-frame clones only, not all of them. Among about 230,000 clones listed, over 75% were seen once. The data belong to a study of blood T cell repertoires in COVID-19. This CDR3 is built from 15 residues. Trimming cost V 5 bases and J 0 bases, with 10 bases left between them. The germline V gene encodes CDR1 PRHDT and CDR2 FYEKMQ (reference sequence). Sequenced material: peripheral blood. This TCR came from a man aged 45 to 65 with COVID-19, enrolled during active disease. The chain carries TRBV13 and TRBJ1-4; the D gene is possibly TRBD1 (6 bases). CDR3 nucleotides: TGTGCCAGCAGCCAAAGGACAGCAACTAATGAAAAACTGTTTTTT. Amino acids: CASSQRTATNEKLFF.